Listed below are T cell receptor beta chains from one sample, sequenced in a study of response to subunit inactivated influenza vaccine. Via MiXCR, TCRdb re-called the RT-PCR reads, giving one row per CDR3 protein. This table has some 500,000 distinct CDR3 sequences, around 13% appearing once. The sample consisted of PBMCs from blood, taken 40 to 50 days after vaccination. These receptors all come from a man over 45 who received an inactivated influenza vaccine. Both conserved end residues are trimmed from each CDR3. Each record gives: J gene, V gene, CDR3 protein.

J: TRBJ2-1
V: TRBV20-1
CDR3: SAIDDNEQF

J: TRBJ1-2
V: TRBV6-2/TRBV6-3
CDR3: ASNPTGGYYGYT

J: TRBJ2-7
V: TRBV6-2/TRBV6-3
CDR3: ASSSAMVANEQY

J: TRBJ1-5
V: TRBV7-2
CDR3: ASSFEVGPNQPQH

J: TRBJ1-6
V: TRBV4-3
CDR3: ASSPSTGNNSPLH

J: TRBJ2-5
V: TRBV20-1
CDR3: SAGRREETQY

J: TRBJ1-2
V: TRBV7-9
CDR3: ASSPGTGEANYGYT

J: TRBJ2-1
V: TRBV7-2
CDR3: ASSSRLAGDNEQF

J: TRBJ2-3
V: TRBV5-1
CDR3: ASSIDTSDTQY

J: TRBJ2-6
V: TRBV4-2
CDR3: ASSQRIGRAYSGANVLT

J: TRBJ2-7
V: TRBV10-3
CDR3: AIGGLAGGDEQY

J: TRBJ2-7
V: TRBV6-2/TRBV6-3
CDR3: ASSSVGGYEQY

J: TRBJ2-4
V: TRBV4-1
CDR3: ASSHPGTGEADQY

J: TRBJ2-7
V: TRBV3-1
CDR3: ASSQDVGTYEQY

J: TRBJ2-7
V: TRBV9
CDR3: ASSVAEGSYEQY

J: TRBJ2-3
V: TRBV6-1
CDR3: ASSESRQGANTDTQY

J: TRBJ2-3
V: TRBV12-3/TRBV12-4
CDR3: ASSQGARTDTQY

J: TRBJ2-5
V: TRBV29-1
CDR3: SGGGAARETQY

J: TRBJ2-2
V: TRBV27
CDR3: ASSLSGGGTGELF

J: TRBJ1-2
V: TRBV29-1
CDR3: SVHGYT

J: TRBJ2-2
V: TRBV15
CDR3: ATTSAPGQYTGELF

J: TRBJ2-3
V: TRBV20-1
CDR3: SGAGAASTDTQY

J: TRBJ2-5
V: TRBV30
CDR3: AWSLTGLTETQY

J: TRBJ2-3
V: TRBV6-2/TRBV6-3
CDR3: ASSYGGVTDTQY

J: TRBJ2-4
V: TRBV28
CDR3: ASSFGGVAKNIQY

J: TRBJ2-3
V: TRBV20-1
CDR3: SASPTGYRGLTDTQY

J: TRBJ1-2
V: TRBV30
CDR3: AWSSTFYGYT

J: TRBJ2-2
V: TRBV15
CDR3: ATSSRRLTNTGELF

J: TRBJ2-1
V: TRBV10-3
CDR3: AISESLNNEQF

J: TRBJ2-5
V: TRBV28
CDR3: ASSPTDYQETQY

J: TRBJ1-6
V: TRBV5-1
CDR3: ASSLVGRRYNSPLH

J: TRBJ1-1
V: TRBV5-1
CDR3: ASELSPGTGGSGTEAF

J: TRBJ2-1
V: TRBV27
CDR3: ATGTSFYNEQF

J: TRBJ1-4
V: TRBV10-3
CDR3: AMKDSLDEKLF

J: TRBJ1-5
V: TRBV12-3/TRBV12-4
CDR3: ASSRDGGTQPQH

J: TRBJ1-2
V: TRBV3-1
CDR3: ASSPIGGAGNGYT

J: TRBJ2-1
V: TRBV7-8
CDR3: ASSLTPSGPNYNEQF

J: TRBJ2-1
V: TRBV19
CDR3: ASSINRLPGFGEQF

J: TRBJ1-4
V: TRBV20-1
CDR3: SARDSVGRKSQNEKLF

J: TRBJ2-7
V: TRBV5-6
CDR3: ASRVAPSGREHEQY

J: TRBJ2-7
V: TRBV11-1
CDR3: ASSLVPGVGYEQY

J: TRBJ2-1
V: TRBV12-3/TRBV12-4
CDR3: ASRGGQGAQSEQF

J: TRBJ1-2
V: TRBV7-9
CDR3: ASSRPGQGLYNYGYT

J: TRBJ1-1
V: TRBV29-1
CDR3: SVEVNLGTEAF

J: TRBJ2-5
V: TRBV27
CDR3: ASSRRDGETQY

J: TRBJ1-1
V: TRBV20-1
CDR3: SVPGQLRTEAF

J: TRBJ2-2
V: TRBV12-3/TRBV12-4
CDR3: ASSFTGGGWNTGELF

J: TRBJ1-2
V: TRBV29-1
CDR3: SVQGHYGYT

J: TRBJ1-2
V: TRBV6-5
CDR3: ASSRLSGTGYGYGYT

J: TRBJ1-1
V: TRBV28
CDR3: ASSRGWGDTEAF

J: TRBJ2-7
V: TRBV20-1
CDR3: SALTSGSTGEQY

J: TRBJ1-2
V: TRBV5-6
CDR3: ASSLGTTGGYT

J: TRBJ2-3
V: TRBV12-3/TRBV12-4
CDR3: ASSPLAGGNLDTQY

J: TRBJ1-5
V: TRBV20-1
CDR3: SARAGNGNQPQH

J: TRBJ2-5
V: TRBV7-7
CDR3: ASSFPPGFQETQY